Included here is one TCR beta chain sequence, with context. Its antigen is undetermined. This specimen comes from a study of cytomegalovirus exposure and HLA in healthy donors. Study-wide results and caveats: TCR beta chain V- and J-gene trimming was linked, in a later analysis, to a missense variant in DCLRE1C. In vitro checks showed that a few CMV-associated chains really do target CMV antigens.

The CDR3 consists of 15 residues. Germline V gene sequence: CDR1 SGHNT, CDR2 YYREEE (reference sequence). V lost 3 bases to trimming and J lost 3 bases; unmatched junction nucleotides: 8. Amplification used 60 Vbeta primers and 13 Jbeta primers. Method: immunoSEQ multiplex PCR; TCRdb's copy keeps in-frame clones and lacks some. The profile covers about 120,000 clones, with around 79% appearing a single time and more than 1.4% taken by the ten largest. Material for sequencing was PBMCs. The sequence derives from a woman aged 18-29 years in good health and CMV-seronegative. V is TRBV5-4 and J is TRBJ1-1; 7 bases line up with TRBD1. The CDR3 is CASSSQGLLHTEAFF. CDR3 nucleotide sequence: TGTGCCAGCAGCTCACAGGGGCTATTGCACACTGAAGCTTTCTTT.